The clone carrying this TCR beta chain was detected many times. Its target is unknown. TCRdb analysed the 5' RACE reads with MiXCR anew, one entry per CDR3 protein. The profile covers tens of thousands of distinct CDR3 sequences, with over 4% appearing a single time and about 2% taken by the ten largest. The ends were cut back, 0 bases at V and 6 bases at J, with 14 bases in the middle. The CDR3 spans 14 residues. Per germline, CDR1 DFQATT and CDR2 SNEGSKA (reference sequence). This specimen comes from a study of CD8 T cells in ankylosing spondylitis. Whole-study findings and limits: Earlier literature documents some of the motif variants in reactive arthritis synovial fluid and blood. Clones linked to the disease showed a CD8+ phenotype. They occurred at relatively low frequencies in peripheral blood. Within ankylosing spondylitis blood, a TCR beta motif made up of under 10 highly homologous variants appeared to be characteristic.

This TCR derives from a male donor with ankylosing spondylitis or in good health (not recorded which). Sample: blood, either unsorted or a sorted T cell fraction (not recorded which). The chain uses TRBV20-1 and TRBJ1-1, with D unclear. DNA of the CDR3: TGCAGTGCTAGAGATCGAAGGGAAACCCCTGAAGCTTTCTTT. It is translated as CSARDRRETPEAFF.